This TCR beta chain originates from a study of blood T cell repertoires in COVID-19. This clone was detected only a few times. Sequenced by immunoSEQ multiplex PCR; TCRdb stores in-frame clones only, minus some. The table shows roughly 260,000 clones, with 75% to 95% occurring only once. Trimming removed 0 bases from V and 12 bases from J; junction bases left unmatched: 4. This CDR3 region has 12 residues. The V gene's germline CDR1 is MDHEN and CDR2 SYDVKM. The receptor was isolated from a young woman who had recovered from COVID-19. The sample was PBMCs or T cells enriched from blood (not recorded which). This chain uses TRBV28 with TRBJ1-2, with 7 bases identical to TRBD1. The CDR3 bases are TGTGCCAGCAGTTTATGGGCAGGGGGAGACACCTTC. Protein sequence: CASSLWAGGDTF.